This T cell receptor (beta chain) comes out of a study of early stage breast cancer tumors. About the research overall: Invasive lobular carcinomas made up about 35% of the 12 ER+/PR+/HER2- tumors. Study conclusions and caveats: Most shared enriched TCRB sequences were commonly generated ones. Bulk DNA sequencing of unsorted cells missed chain pairing and markers.

CDR3 length: 16 residues. Trimming removed 4 bases from V and 7 bases from J; junction bases left unmatched: 12. Germline loops: CDR1 SGHTA, CDR2 FQGNSA. Details on this clone: Its antigen is currently unknown.

Using immunoSEQ multiplex PCR, the repertoire was profiled, and TCRdb retains in-frame clones only, with some absent. The table lists approximately 31,000 clones, around 67% of them singletons. This TCR was sampled from a person aged 30 to 40 with breast cancer. The chain joins TRBV7-2 to TRBJ2-1; 8 nucleotides match TRBD1. The sample taken for sequencing was breast tumor tissue. The CDR3 DNA follows: TGTGCCAGCAGCTGGCGGGTTAGGCAGGGGGCTAATGAGCAGTTCTTC. Translated, it gives CASSWRVRQGANEQFF.